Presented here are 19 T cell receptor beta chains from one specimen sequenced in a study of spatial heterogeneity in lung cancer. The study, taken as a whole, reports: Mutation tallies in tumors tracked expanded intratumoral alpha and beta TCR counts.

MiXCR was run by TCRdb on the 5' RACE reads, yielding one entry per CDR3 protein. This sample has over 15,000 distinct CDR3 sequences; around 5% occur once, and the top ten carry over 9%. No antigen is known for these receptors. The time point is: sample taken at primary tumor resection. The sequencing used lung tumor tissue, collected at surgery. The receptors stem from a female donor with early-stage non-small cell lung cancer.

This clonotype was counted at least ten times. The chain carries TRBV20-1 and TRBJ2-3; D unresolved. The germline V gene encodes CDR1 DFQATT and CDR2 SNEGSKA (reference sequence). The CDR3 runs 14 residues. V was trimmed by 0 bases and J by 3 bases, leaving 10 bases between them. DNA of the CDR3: TGCAGTGCTAGAGATTTCACAGATACAGATACGCAGTATTTT. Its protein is CSARDFTDTDTQYF.

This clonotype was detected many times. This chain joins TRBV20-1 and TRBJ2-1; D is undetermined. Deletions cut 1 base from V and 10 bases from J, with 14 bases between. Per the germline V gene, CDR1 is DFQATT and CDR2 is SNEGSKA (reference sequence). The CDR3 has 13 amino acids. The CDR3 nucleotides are TGCAGTGCTAGAGGCGACAACTACTTGGAGCAGTTCTTC. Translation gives CSARGDNYLEQFF.

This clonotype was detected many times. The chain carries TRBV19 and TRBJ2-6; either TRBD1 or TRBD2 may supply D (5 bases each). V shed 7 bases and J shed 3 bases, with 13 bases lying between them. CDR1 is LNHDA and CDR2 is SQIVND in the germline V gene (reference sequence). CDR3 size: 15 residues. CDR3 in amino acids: CASTPEGRGANVLTF. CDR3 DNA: TGTGCCAGTACCCCAGAGGGGCGTGGGGCCAACGTCCTGACTTTC.

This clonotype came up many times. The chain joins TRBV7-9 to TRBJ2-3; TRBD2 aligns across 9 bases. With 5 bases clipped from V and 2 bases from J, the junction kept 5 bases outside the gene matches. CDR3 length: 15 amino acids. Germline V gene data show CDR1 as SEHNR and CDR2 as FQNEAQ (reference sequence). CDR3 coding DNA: TGTGCCAGCAGCCCAGGGACTAGCAACACAGATACGCAGTATTTT. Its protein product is CASSPGTSNTDTQYF. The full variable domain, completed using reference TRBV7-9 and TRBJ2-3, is DTGVSQNPRHKITKRGQNVTFRCDPISEHNRLYWYRQTLGQGPEFLTYFQNEAQLEKSRLLSDRFSAERPKGSFSTLEIQRTEQGDSAMYLCASSPGTSNTDTQYFGPGTRLTVL.

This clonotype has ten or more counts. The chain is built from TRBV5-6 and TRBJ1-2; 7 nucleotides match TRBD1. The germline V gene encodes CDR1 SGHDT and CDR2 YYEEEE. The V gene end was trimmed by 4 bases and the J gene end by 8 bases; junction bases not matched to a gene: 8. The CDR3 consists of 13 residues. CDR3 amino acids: CASSRRGGRGYTF. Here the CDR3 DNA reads TGTGCCAGCAGCCGGAGAGGGGGCAGGGGCTACACCTTC.

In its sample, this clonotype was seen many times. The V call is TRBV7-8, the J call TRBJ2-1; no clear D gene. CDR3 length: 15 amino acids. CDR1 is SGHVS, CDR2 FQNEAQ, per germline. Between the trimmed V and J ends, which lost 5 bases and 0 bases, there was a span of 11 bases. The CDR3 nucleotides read TGTGCCAGCAGCCCCTGGCGGAGCTCCTACAATGAGCAGTTCTTC. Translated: CASSPWRSSYNEQFF.

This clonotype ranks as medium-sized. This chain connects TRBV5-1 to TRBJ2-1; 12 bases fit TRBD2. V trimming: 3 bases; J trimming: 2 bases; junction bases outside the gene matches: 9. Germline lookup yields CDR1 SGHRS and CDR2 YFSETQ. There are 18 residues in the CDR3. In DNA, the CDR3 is TGCGCCAGCAGCTACCCTAGCGGGAGGGCCACGACCTACAATGAGCAGTTCTTC. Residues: CASSYPSGRATTYNEQFF. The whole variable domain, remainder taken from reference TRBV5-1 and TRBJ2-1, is KAGVTQTPRYLIKTRGQQVTLSCSPISGHRSVSWYQQTPGQGLQFLFEYFSETQRNKGNFPGRFSGRQFSNSRSEMNVSTLELGDSALYLCASSYPSGRATTYNEQFFGPGTRLTVL.

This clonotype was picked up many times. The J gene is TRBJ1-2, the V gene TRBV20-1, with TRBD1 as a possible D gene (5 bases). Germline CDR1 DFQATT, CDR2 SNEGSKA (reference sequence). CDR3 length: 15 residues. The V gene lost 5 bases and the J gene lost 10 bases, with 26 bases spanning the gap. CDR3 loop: CSAVTGGVRSSVYTF. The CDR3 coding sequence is TGCAGTGCTGTCACAGGAGGGGTTCGGAGCTCTGTCTACACCTTC.

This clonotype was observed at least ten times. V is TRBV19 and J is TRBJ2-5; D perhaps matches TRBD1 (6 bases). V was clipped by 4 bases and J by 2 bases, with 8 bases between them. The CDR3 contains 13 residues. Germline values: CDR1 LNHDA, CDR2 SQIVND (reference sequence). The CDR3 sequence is CASSRGQQETQYF. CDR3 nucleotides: TGTGCCAGTAGTAGGGGGCAACAAGAGACCCAGTACTTC.

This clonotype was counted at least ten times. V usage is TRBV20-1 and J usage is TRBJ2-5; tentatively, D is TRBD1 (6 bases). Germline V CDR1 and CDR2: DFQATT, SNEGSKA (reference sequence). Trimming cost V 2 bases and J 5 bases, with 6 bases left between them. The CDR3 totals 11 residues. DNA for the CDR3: TGCAGTGCTAGAACAGGGGAGACCCAGTACTTC. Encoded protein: CSARTGETQYF.

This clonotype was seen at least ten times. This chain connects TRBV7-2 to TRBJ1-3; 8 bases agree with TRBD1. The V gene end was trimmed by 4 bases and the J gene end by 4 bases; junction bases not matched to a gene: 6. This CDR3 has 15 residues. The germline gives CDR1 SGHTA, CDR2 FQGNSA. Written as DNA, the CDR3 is TGTGCCAGCAGCTCAGGACGGACAGGGGGAAACACCATATATTTT. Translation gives CASSSGRTGGNTIYF.

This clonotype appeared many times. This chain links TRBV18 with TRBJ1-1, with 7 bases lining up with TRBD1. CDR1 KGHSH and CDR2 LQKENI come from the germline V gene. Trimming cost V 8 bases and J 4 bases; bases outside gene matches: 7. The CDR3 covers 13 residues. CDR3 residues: CASGLGQLTEAFF. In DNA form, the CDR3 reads TGTGCCAGCGGCCTGGGACAGCTCACTGAAGCTTTCTTT.

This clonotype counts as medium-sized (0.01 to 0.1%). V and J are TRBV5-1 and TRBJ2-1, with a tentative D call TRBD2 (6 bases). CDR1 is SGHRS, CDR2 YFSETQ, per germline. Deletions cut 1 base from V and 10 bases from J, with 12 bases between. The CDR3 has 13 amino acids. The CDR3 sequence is CASSLQAGPEQFF. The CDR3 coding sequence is TGCGCCAGCAGCTTGCAGGCGGGGCCCGAGCAGTTCTTC.

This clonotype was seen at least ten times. CDR3 region: CATSQDGSGGANVLTF. The DNA of the CDR3 is TGTGCCACCAGTCAGGACGGCTCGGGCGGGGCCAACGTCCTGACTTTC. V is TRBV24-1 and J is TRBJ2-6; D remains unclear. V shed 6 bases and J shed 4 bases, with 15 bases lying between them. The CDR3 consists of 16 residues. Germline CDR1 KGHDR, CDR2 SFDVKD.

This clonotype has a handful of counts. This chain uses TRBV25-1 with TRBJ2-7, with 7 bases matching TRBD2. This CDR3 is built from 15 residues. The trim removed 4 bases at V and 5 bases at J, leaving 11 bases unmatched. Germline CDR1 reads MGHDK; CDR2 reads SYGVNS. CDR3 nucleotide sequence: TGTGCCAGCAGTGCTCGAAGAGCGGGGTTCGACGAGCAGTACTTC. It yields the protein CASSARRAGFDEQYF.

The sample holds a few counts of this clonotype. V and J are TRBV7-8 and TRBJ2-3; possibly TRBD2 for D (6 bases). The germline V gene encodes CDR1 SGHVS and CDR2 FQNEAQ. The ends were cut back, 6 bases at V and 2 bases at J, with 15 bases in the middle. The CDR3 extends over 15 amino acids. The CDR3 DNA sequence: TGTGCCAGCAGAAAGGGTAGCGGCTTCACAGATACGCAGTATTTT. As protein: CASRKGSGFTDTQYF.

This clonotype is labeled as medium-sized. The CDR3 sequence: CASMRGGRPDTQYF. In nucleotides, the CDR3 is TGTGCCAGCATGCGAGGTGGGAGACCGGATACGCAGTATTTT. V usage is TRBV6-2 or TRBV6-3 and J usage is TRBJ2-3, with D possibly being TRBD2 (5 bases). V lost 7 bases to trimming and J lost 6 bases, with 17 bases between them. In germline, CDR1 is MNHEY, CDR2 SVGEGT. CDR3 length: 14 residues.

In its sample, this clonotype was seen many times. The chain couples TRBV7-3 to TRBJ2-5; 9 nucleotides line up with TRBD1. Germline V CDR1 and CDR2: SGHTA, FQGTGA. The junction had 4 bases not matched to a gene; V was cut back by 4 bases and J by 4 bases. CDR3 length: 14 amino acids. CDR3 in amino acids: CASSSQGAGETQYF. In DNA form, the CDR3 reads TGTGCCAGCAGCTCACAGGGGGCCGGAGAGACCCAGTACTTC.

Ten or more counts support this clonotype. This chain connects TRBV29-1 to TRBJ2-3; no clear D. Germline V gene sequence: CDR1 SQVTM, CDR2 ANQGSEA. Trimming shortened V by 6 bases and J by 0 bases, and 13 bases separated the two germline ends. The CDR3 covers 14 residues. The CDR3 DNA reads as TGCAGCGTCGCCCAGTCCACTAGCACAGATACGCAGTATTTT. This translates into CSVAQSTSTDTQYF.